This TCR beta chain was found in a study of blood T cells in healthy people across ages. Across the study: Template-switching capture recovered about one barcoded beta molecule per two T cells.

The CDR3 contains 12 residues. Trimming removed 5 bases from V and 7 bases from J, with 8 bases in between. Sample-barcoded 5' priming and a J-beta primer mix drove a second PCR of about 7 to 12 cycles. TCRdb re-analysed the 5' RACE reads in MiXCR, keeping a single row per CDR3 protein. In the table there are more than 450,000 distinct CDR3 sequences, around a quarter of which are singletons. The data also belong to a second study, concerning T cells of mothers and their children. That report notes: Every microgram of extracted RNA entered cDNA synthesis, around 1.6 ug per 15 ul.

The sequenced sample was blood. This chain connects TRBV12-3 or TRBV12-4 to TRBJ1-4, with D hard to call. This TCR was recovered from a boy under 10 years old in good health. This CDR3 is CASSESIEKLFF. The DNA of the CDR3 is TGTGCCAGCAGTGAGTCGATTGAAAAACTGTTTTTT.